This T cell receptor (beta chain) was retrieved from a study of quantifying T cell responses using KT2 cells (dated by TCRdb to 2016 to 2017). Regarding the research as a whole: RNA was DNase-treated and reverse transcribed with TCR alpha and beta constant-region primers, mostly using SuperScript III. The efficiency of the T4 ligation step under optimum conditions was estimated to be greater than 9.5%. PCR2 was performed as a SYBR Green qPCR and was stopped at a predetermined fluorescence threshold so that over-amplification was avoided. Study-wide findings and limitations: A linear scaling of KT2 alpha and beta sequence counts with input KT2 cell number was observed over several orders of magnitude. No side-by-side comparison of the pipeline with other TCR sequencing techniques was included in the study. KT2 sequences were still detected at the lowest spike-in tested, roughly one KT2 cell per 100,000 PBMC. Detection of KT2 sequences showed saturation at very high KT2 spike-in numbers.

Libraries were constructed by UMI-ligation and nested PCR. T4 RNA ligase 1 was used to ligate a single-stranded oligonucleotide containing the Illumina SP2 sequence and a UMI to the 3' end of the cDNA. PCR1 used roughly 4 cycles (98 degrees C 15 s, 69 degrees C 30 s, 72 degrees C 40 s), and the beta primer was an equimolar mix of RC1.1 and RC1.2 that covered TRBC1 and TRBC2. From PCR2 onward, TCR alpha and beta chains were processed separately, with sample indices and Illumina adaptors added. Placed after an 8-base spacer, the UMI was made up of 12 random nucleotides arranged as two hexamers with a spacer between them. The libraries were sequenced on an Illumina MiSeq using v2 2x251 paired-end chemistry, usually with approximately 12 samples in each run. PhiX DNA at about 5-7.5% was added to each sequencing library to increase diversity. Per the authors' processing: bcl2fastq converted raw reads to FASTQ, and Demultiplexor demultiplexed the reads by dual indices. V and J genes were assigned by Decombinator through tag matching, with a single base-pair mismatch permitted. Using UMIs, Collapsinator corrected both sequencing errors and the frequency errors that come from PCR heterogeneity. CDR3Translator turned Decombinator identifiers into nucleotide sequence, translated that sequence into amino acids, and pulled out the CDR3 based on C- and N-terminal motifs. A cluster of KT2 sequences sharing one unique molecular identifier was counted as one distinct KT2 TCR. TCRdb trimmed public reads at Q25 via fastp, called clones via MiXCR and kept in-frame beta chains. For every CDR3 protein sequence, its rows merge into one entry that carries the most common genes and DNA. TCRdb, rather than the study authors, made the V and J calls. The sample contains 52,000 or so distinct CDR3 sequences, 9% to 15% of them found a single time. Of the sample, about 9.4% falls within the top ten clones.

For this clonotype: This clone's antigen is unknown. It has no much larger one-base neighbor in the sample; base qualities were not kept.

To test the sensitivity and accuracy of the pipeline, known numbers of KT2, a T cell clone whose TCR had already been sequenced, were spiked into unfractionated PBMC. KT2 cells were mixed with a fixed number of PBMC to create a range of KT2-to-PBMC ratios. Including the terminal cysteine and phenylalanine, the CDR3 comprises 16 residues. The CDR3 DNA has 48 bases and is translated from base 1. The germline V gene supplies CDR1 SGHVS and CDR2 FQNEAQ. Trimming accounts for 5 bases at V and 2 bases at J, while the number of junction bases matched to no gene is 7. Recombination joined TRBV7-8 with TRBJ2-7, with 12 middle bases fitting TRBD2. Source material: PBMCs spiked with cells of the T cell clone KT2. This sequence was found in a human donor. CDR3 region: CASSPSRLAGAYEQYF. The DNA is TGTGCCAGCAGCCCGAGTAGACTAGCGGGAGCCTACGAGCAGTACTTC.